This entry is about one T cell receptor (beta chain). This sample was included in a study of sequential checkpoint blockade in melanoma. Overall study context: After both sequences, patients received maintenance nivolumab.

Treatment defined: randomized to nivolumab then ipilimumab (arm A) or the reverse (arm B). No patient had prior DNA-damaging chemotherapy. The CDR3 covers 15 residues. Germline assignment: CDR1 SGHDT and CDR2 YYEEEE. Trimming pared 2 bases from V and 10 bases from J, leaving 16 bases between. Assay used: immunoSEQ multiplex PCR; TCRdb lists only in-frame clones, some missing. The table records about 28,000 clones, roughly nine tenths of them present only once. This TCR was recovered from a human donor with melanoma. The J gene is TRBJ1-6, the V gene TRBV5-6; no firm D call. Sample: CD8+ T cells sorted from blood (inferred from file names), taken from a patient given nivolumab and ipilimumab in sequence. The CDR3 coding sequence is TGTGCCAGCAGCTTAAAACATGGCTTCGGGTCACCCCTCCACTTT. Encoded protein: CASSLKHGFGSPLHF.